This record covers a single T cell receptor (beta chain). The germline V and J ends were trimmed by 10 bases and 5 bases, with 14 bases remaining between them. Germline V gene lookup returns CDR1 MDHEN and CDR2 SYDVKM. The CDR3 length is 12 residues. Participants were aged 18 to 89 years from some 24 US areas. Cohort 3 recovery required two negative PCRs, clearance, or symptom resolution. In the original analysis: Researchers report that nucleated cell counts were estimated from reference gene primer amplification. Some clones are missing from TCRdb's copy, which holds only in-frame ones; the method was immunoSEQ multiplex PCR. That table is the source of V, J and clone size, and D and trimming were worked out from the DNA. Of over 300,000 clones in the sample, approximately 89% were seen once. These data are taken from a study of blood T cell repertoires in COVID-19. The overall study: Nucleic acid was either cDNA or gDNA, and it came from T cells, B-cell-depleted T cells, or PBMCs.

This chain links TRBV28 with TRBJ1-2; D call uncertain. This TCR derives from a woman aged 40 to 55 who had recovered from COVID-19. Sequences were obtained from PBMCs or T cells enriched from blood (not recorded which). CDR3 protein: CATQTGNYGYTF. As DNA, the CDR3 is TGTGCCACCCAAACGGGAAATTATGGCTACACCTTC.